Described below is a single T cell receptor (beta chain) sequence and its context. Antigen unknown. This sample stems from a study of PD-1 blockade in classical Hodgkin lymphoma. Patients all relapsed after autologous stem cell transplantation, and there was variation in brentuximab vedotin exposure. Germline assignment: CDR1 GTSNPN and CDR2 SVGIG (reference sequence). The CDR3 has 13 residues. Trimming shortened V by 1 base and J by 0 bases, and 6 bases separated the two germline ends. The repertoire was sequenced with immunoSEQ multiplex PCR; TCRdb's copy has only in-frame clones and lacks some. Here the sample spans nearly 25,000 clones, more than 60% being singletons. General study results and limits: Initiation of nivolumab under 1 year after ASCT led to exclusion of patients. Repertoire differences lack defined causes, possibly disease activity or prior therapy. It was among complete responders that baseline diversity resembled that of newly diagnosed patients. It was CD4+ TCR diversity, not CD8+, that rose significantly by C4D1.

The chain couples TRBV30 to TRBJ1-1, with D hard to call. The input for sequencing was peripheral blood mononuclear cells (PBMCs), taken before the second cycle of nivolumab. This clonotype originated in a human donor with classical Hodgkin lymphoma. The CDR3 sequence is CAWSAALNTEAFF. In nucleotides, the CDR3 is TGTGCCTGGAGTGCGGCCCTGAACACTGAAGCTTTCTTT.